The TCR beta chain under discussion was sequenced for a study of T cell repertoires in ileal Crohn's disease (dated by TCRdb to between 2018 and 2021). With regard to the full study: The median duration of disease was approximately eight years, and at the time of surgery around 36% of patients were active smokers. A prospective multicentre cohort supplied the 50 to 70 Crohn's disease patients whose TCR repertoires were analysed. A Rutgeerts score above i0 was used to define endoscopic postoperative recurrence. The study sequenced fewer than 200 mucosal samples from 50 to 65 patients, taken at several locations on the surgical specimen and at postoperative endoscopy. The study was conducted in parallel with a multicentre cohort that was designed to identify predictors of early endoscopic recurrence following ileocolonic resection. Roughly half of the patients were given postoperative therapy, with 15 to 20 on anti-TNF agents and about ten on thiopurines. Every patient underwent surgery because of a complication, which was stricturing disease in 61% of cases and penetrating disease in around 40%.

Adults with ileal or ileocolonic Crohn's disease for whom ileocolonic resection was indicated were considered eligible. Before DNA extraction, whole ileal mucosal biopsies were kept frozen at -80 degrees C. A TRizol-based method was used to extract genomic DNA from the frozen whole biopsies, and the DNA was quantified with a NanoDrop 2000 spectrophotometer. In regard to this clone: What this receptor recognizes is not known. It has no much larger one-base neighbor in the sample; base qualities were not kept.

Summary of the overall study and its limitations: Only a subgroup of patients, of unstated size, had mucosal CD4 and CD8 T cells sorted and sequenced. Compared with CD4 T cells, sorted CD8 T cells held more high-frequency clones, which suggests that the mucosal expansions were mostly CD8. A significantly higher proportion of clonal expansions was observed in active smokers at surgery than in non-smokers (roughly 27% vs 19%, p=0.02). Endoscopic recurrence was linked to a higher percentage of high-frequency clones at surgery, and recurrence occurred in every patient whose clonality exceeded 26.8% (18/57).

Inclusive of the bounding cysteine and phenylalanine, the CDR3 is 14 residues long. The retained sequence is limited to the CDR3, 42 bases, with the frame set at the first base. Per the germline V gene, SGHTA is the CDR1 and FQGTGA is the CDR2. Between the V and J ends, shortened by 1 base and 1 base respectively, the junction contains 7 bases. For commercial TCRB immunosequencing, roughly 0.5 micrograms of biopsy DNA were submitted for each sample. Adaptive Biotechnology amplified the CDR3 regions from genomic DNA with a two-step multiplex PCR designed to control amplification bias. Primers for every V and J gene segment were used in the first PCR, and barcodes and Illumina adapters were added in the second PCR. An Illumina instrument was used to sequence the CDR3 libraries. The authors processed their data as follows. Analysis combined the vendor-provided pipelines with custom analysis of raw data in R/Bioconductor under R version 3.3.0. Clonality, which ranges from 0 to 1, was calculated as the inverse of the normalised Shannon entropy across all productive clones. The repertoire share taken up by the top 100 clones defined high-frequency clones, and only clones that passed a 95% confidence test were kept. The Simpson index measured repertoire diversity, and the Morisita-Horn index measured overlap between samples. Entries here come from immuneACCESS through TCRdb and include only in-frame sequences with V and J called. Some clones fail to appear in such tables; in the studies checked, an unresolved V gene covers under half of the shortfall, and the cause of the remainder is unknown. The V and J calls and clone size come from that table; D and trimming were worked out from the DNA. The sample contains approximately 12,000 clones, about three quarters of them found a single time. About 4.5% of the sample belongs to the ten largest clones.

Material for sequencing was ileal tissue. Recombination joined TRBV7-3 with TRBJ2-5, with the D gene too uncertain to name. The clonotype originates from an adult with Crohn's disease. The sequenced DNA: TGTGCCAGCAGCTTAAGGGCAAGCCAAGAGACCCAGTACTTC. The translation is CASSLRASQETQYF. Extended through the reference TRBV7-3 and TRBJ2-5 proteins, this CDR3 yields the full variable domain: GAGVSQTPSNKVTEKGKYVELRCDPISGHTALYWYRQSLGQGPEFLIYFQGTGAADDSGLPNDRFFAVRPEGSVSTLKIQRTERGDSAVYLCASSLRASQETQYFGPGTRLLVL.